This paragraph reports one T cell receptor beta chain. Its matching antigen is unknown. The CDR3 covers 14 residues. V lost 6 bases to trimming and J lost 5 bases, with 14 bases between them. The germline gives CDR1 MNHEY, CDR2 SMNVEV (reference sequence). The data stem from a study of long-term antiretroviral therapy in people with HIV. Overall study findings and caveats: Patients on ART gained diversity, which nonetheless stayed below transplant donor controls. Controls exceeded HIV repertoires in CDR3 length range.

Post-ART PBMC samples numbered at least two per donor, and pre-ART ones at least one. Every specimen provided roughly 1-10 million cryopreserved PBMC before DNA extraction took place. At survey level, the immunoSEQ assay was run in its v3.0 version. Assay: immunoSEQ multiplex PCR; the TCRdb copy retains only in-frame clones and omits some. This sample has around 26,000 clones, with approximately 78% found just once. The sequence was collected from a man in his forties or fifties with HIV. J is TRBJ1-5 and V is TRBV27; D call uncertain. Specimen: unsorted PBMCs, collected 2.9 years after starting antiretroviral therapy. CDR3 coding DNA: TGTGCCAGCAGAGACGGACTAGGGCATCAGCCCCAGCATTTT. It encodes CASRDGLGHQPQHF.